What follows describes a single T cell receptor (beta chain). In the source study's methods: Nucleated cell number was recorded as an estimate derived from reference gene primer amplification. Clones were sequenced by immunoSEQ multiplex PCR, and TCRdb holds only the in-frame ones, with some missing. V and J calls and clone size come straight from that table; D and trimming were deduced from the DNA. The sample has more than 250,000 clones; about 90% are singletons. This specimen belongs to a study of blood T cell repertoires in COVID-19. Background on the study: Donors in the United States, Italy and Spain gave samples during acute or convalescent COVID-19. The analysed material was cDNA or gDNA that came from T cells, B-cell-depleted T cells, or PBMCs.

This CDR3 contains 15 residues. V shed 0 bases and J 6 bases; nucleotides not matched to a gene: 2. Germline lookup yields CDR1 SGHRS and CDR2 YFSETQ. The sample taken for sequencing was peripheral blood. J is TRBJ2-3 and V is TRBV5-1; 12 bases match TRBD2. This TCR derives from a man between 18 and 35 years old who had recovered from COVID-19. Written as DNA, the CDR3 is TGCGCCAGCAGCTTGGCTAGCGGGGGGGCGGATACGCAGTATTTT. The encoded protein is CASSLASGGADTQYF.